The clone carrying this T cell receptor (beta chain) showed up just a few times. This CDR3 has 15 amino acids. Per germline, CDR1 SGHRS and CDR2 YFSETQ. V was pared by 4 bases and J by 5 bases, with 6 bases of the junction left unmatched. These data originate in a study of cytomegalovirus exposure and HLA in healthy donors. Both 60 Vbeta primers and 13 Jbeta primers went into the PCR. Only in-frame clones appear in the TCRdb table, and some are missing; sequencing was by immunoSEQ multiplex PCR. The sample includes roughly 120,000 clones, 76% of them seen just once. The TCR was taken from a man over 45 in good health and CMV-seronegative. Sequenced: PBMCs. The genes are TRBV5-1 and TRBJ1-4, with 9 bases identical to TRBD1. CDR3 sequence (DNA): TGCGCCAGCAGCATATCCGGGACAGGGAATGAAAAACTGTTTTTT. Translated, it gives CASSISGTGNEKLFF.